This T cell receptor (beta chain) was documented in a study of T cell responses to AZD1222 COVID-19 vaccine. Study in general: Second doses that came at about 4 or about 12 weeks were put together. Regarding the study as a whole: Receipt of two AZD1222 doses was followed by a rise in Spike-specific TCR breadth and depth. Seropositive at baseline were only five or six AZD1222 recipients. Spike regions recognized by vaccine-associated CD4 TCRs spanned the protein, led by 160-218 and 743-854.

The V and J ends lost 0 bases and 2 bases respectively, with 11 bases between them. CDR1 and CDR2 from the germline V gene are SGDLS and YYNGEE. This CDR3 region has 15 residues. Some clones are missing from TCRdb's copy, which holds only in-frame ones; the method was immunoSEQ multiplex PCR. The data show approximately 140,000 clones, approximately 93% seen once. Note on this clone: The antigen is undetermined.

The material was peripheral blood, obtained on day 0 of AZD1222 vaccination. This clonotype was obtained from an adult in good health. The chain is built from TRBV9 and TRBJ2-5, with unresolved D. The CDR3 DNA reads as TGTGCCAGCAGCGTAGCTTCGAAGGGACAAGAGACCCAGTACTTC. Translation gives CASSVASKGQETQYF.